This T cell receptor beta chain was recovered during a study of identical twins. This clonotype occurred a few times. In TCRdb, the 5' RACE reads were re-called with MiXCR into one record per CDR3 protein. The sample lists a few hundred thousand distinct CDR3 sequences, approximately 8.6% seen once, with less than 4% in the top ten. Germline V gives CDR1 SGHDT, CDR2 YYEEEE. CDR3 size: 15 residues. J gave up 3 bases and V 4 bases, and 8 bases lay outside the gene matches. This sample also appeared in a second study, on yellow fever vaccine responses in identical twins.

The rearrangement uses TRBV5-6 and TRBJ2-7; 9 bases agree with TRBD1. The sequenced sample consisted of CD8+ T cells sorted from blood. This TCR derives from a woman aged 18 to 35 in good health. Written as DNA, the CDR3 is TGTGCCAGCAGCCCGGGACAGGGAGTGTTCTACGAGCAGTACTTC. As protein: CASSPGQGVFYEQYF. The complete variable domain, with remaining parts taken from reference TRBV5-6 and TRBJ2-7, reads DAGVTQSPTHLIKTRGQQVTLRCSPKSGHDTVSWYQQALGQGPQFIFQYYEEEERQRGNFPDRFSGHQFPNYSSELNVNALLLGDSALYLCASSPGQGVFYEQYFGPGTRLTVT.